This T cell receptor (beta chain) was documented in a study of tumor-infiltrating lymphocytes in oesophageal squamous cell carcinoma. Germline CDR1 SGHTA, CDR2 FQGNSA. The CDR3 is made up of 11 amino acids. With regard to this clonotype: One end of the junction varies from germline; a read error may be responsible.

TCRdb analysed the PCR reads with MiXCR anew, one entry per CDR3 protein. The table has about 12,000 distinct CDR3 sequences, around three fifths seen once. The sequence was collected from a female donor with esophageal squamous cell carcinoma. Sample: esophageal tumor tissue. This rearrangement joins TRBV7-2 to TRBJ2-7; 7 nucleotides line up with TRBD2. CDR3: CASSYGGRAFF. In nucleotides, the CDR3 is TGTGCCAGCAGTTATGGGGGGAGGGCTTTCTTC.